Below are 10 T cell receptor beta chains sequenced from a single sample in a study of blood T cell repertoires in COVID-19. Method: immunoSEQ multiplex PCR; TCRdb's copy keeps in-frame clones and lacks some. This repertoire shows 60,000 or so clones, over 70% found once; its top ten account for about 10%. Sequenced sample: peripheral blood. These receptors were taken from a man younger than 45 with COVID-19, enrolled during active disease.

The J gene is TRBJ2-7, the V gene TRBV28; D perhaps matches TRBD2 (6 bases). CDR1 is MDHEN, CDR2 SYDVKM, per germline. The V and J ends lost 4 bases and 1 base respectively, with 11 bases between them. The CDR3 loop spans 14 amino acids. CDR3 sequence (DNA): TGTGCCAGCAGTTCACCGGGACTGTCCTACGAGCAGTACTTC. It codes for CASSSPGLSYEQYF.

The chain joins TRBV4-1 to TRBJ2-3; 9 bases map to TRBD1. Germline lookup yields CDR1 MGHRA and CDR2 YSYEKL. The CDR3 covers 16 residues. J gave up 1 base and V 1 base, and 3 bases lay outside the gene matches. CDR3 sequence: CASSQARDRGTDTQYF. CDR3 bases: TGCGCCAGCAGCCAAGCAAGGGACAGGGGCACAGATACGCAGTATTTT.

The chain is built from TRBV6-2 or TRBV6-3 and TRBJ2-6; D remains unclear. Germline CDR1 MNHEY, CDR2 SVGEGT. CDR3 length equals 15 residues. V was trimmed by 2 bases and J by 0 bases, leaving 5 bases between them. The CDR3 here is CASSYQDSGANVLTF. The CDR3 DNA reads TGTGCCAGCAGTTACCAGGACTCTGGGGCCAACGTCCTGACTTTC.

This clone has just one count. CDR3 residues: CASSPGHGTYGYTF. The CDR3 region has the DNA TGTGCCAGCAGCCCAGGACACGGAACCTATGGCTACACCTTC. This rearrangement joins TRBV11-3 to TRBJ1-2; perhaps TRBD1 as D (5 bases). V lost 5 bases to trimming and J lost 4 bases, with 14 bases between them. The germline V gene has CDR1 SGHNT and CDR2 YENEEA. The CDR3 runs to 14 residues.

The chain joins TRBV27 to TRBJ2-3, with 8 positions matching TRBD1. There are 15 residues in the CDR3. V gave up 6 bases and J gave up 4 bases; unmatched junction bases: 9. Germline V lookup: CDR1 MNHEY, CDR2 SMNVEV (reference sequence). The CDR3 region has the DNA TGTGCCAGCAGCTGGACAGGGATGGTGCCAGATACGCAGTATTTT. It specifies CASSWTGMVPDTQYF.

CDR3 protein: CAWRRTGTGGTGELFF. The CDR3 DNA reads as TGTGCCTGGAGACGAACCGGGACAGGGGGTACCGGGGAGCTGTTTTTT. The chain combines TRBV30 with TRBJ2-2; TRBD1 matches 11 bases. Germline assignment: CDR1 GTSNPN and CDR2 SVGIG (reference sequence). This CDR3 is 16 amino acids long. V shed 3 bases, J shed 5 bases, and the junction held 8 bases outside the gene matches.

CDR3 residues: CASSYGTKGVSEAFF. DNA for the CDR3: TGTGCCAGCAGTTACGGTACCAAAGGGGTATCTGAAGCTTTCTTT. The gene calls are TRBV6-5 and TRBJ1-1; D perhaps matches TRBD1 (5 bases). V lost 2 bases to trimming and J lost 6 bases, with 16 bases between them. In germline, CDR1 is MNHEY, CDR2 SVGAGI. The CDR3 extends over 15 amino acids.

This clone was detected only a few times. The V gene is TRBV21-1, the J gene TRBJ2-7; no check of the table's D call, TRBD2, against the DNA was made. TRBV21-1 is an annotated pseudogene. This CDR3 has 18 residues. The CDR3 reads CASSNLSEGRLSSYEQYF. CDR3 coding DNA: TGTGCCAGCAGCAACCTCAGTGAGGGCCGGCTTAGCTCCTACGAGCAGTACTTC.

The V call is TRBV2, the J call TRBJ2-7; 14 positions agree with TRBD2. CDR1 and CDR2 from the germline V gene are SNHLY and FYNNEI. The CDR3 contains 14 residues. The V gene end was trimmed by 6 bases and the J gene end by 6 bases; junction bases not matched to a gene: 4. The CDR3 protein is CASSLTSGRAEQYF. For the CDR3, the DNA is TGTGCCAGCAGCCTGACTAGCGGGAGGGCCGAGCAGTACTTC.

The chain is built from TRBV27 and TRBJ2-1; 15 bases are shared with TRBD2. This CDR3 is 16 amino acids long. From germline, CDR1 is MNHEY and CDR2 SMNVEV (reference sequence). J was trimmed by 7 bases and V by 7 bases; bases with no gene match: 8. The CDR3 sequence: CASKLSGTSGRNEQFF. The CDR3 bases are TGTGCCAGCAAACTCTCCGGGACTAGCGGGAGGAATGAGCAGTTCTTC.